This T cell receptor beta chain was sequenced for a study of T cells in Graves' hyperthyroidism and ophthalmopathy. Findings of the study overall: Ophthalmopathy and stable hyperthyroidism were told apart by a 13 V-J model. Blood also held most thyroid clonotypes expanded beyond 0.001.

V shed 7 bases, J shed 2 bases, and the junction held 7 bases outside the gene matches. Germline V CDR1 and CDR2: SGHVS, FNYEAQ. CDR3 length equals 15 residues. TCR beta CDR3 regions were amplified from RNA. Carried out on the TCR CDR3, a first-round RT-PCR used the HTBI primer set. TCRdb ran MiXCR on the multiplex PCR reads and lists one entry per CDR3 protein. The sample consists of 300,000 to 500,000 distinct CDR3 sequences, roughly an eighth of them appearing once. Patients were excluded because of uncontrolled infection, other autoimmune disease, pregnancy or lactation. The authors obtained PBMCs from over 8.5 ml of fresh peripheral blood. This clonotype was observed at least ten times. Its matching antigen is unknown.

This clonotype was sampled from a man aged 50-60 years with Graves' ophthalmopathy. Material for sequencing was blood. This chain connects TRBV7-6 to TRBJ2-7; 11 nucleotides agree with TRBD2. For the CDR3, the DNA is TGTGCCAGCACCAAACTAGCGGGAGATACCTACGAGCAGTACTTC. Its translation: CASTKLAGDTYEQYF. The full variable domain, its missing parts supplied by reference TRBV7-6 and TRBJ2-7, is GAGVSQSPRYKVTKRGQDVALRCDPISGHVSLYWYRQALGQGPEFLTYFNYEAQQDKSGLPNDRFSAERPEGSISTLTIQRTEQRDSAMYRCASTKLAGDTYEQYFGPGTRLTVT.